There are a few counts of the clone carrying this T cell receptor beta chain. The data belong to a study of regulatory T cells in long-lasting Graves disease. This CDR3 region has 16 residues. Germline CDR1 and CDR2: SGHTA and FQGNSA. With 5 bases clipped from V and 5 bases from J, the junction kept 8 bases outside the gene matches. This sample's time point: persistent/refractory GD, antithyroid drugs over 5 years with positive TRAb. Scientists built the TCR library using RNA that was extracted from PBMCs. Libraries of TCR beta came from iRepertoire HTBI primers plus Arm-PCR of CDR3 regions. Using its own MiXCR run on the multiplex PCR reads, TCRdb lists one record per CDR3 protein. This repertoire shows a few hundred thousand distinct CDR3 sequences, roughly 25% found once; its top ten account for approximately 30%.

The sequencing used peripheral blood mononuclear cells (PBMCs), collected when the disease was refractory, from a patient treated with antithyroid drugs. This sequence was found in a middle-aged woman with Graves disease. This chain connects TRBV7-2 to TRBJ2-5; 13 positions match TRBD2. CDR3 sequence (DNA): TGTGCCAGCAGCCCCCGGACTAGCGGGAGCGGGGAGACCCAGTACTTC. Translation: CASSPRTSGSGETQYF. Full variable domain (outside the CDR3, taken from reference TRBV7-2 and TRBJ2-5): GAGVSQSPSNKVTEKGKDVELRCDPISGHTALYWYRQSLGQGLEFLIYFQGNSAPDKSGLPSDRFSAERTGGSVSTLTIQRTQQEDSAVYLCASSPRTSGSGETQYFGPGTRLLVL.